These T cell receptor beta chains were read from a single sample in a study of blood T cell repertoires in COVID-19. Sequencing used immunoSEQ multiplex PCR; TCRdb keeps in-frame clones, though not all of them. Altogether about 210,000 clones are present, 75% to 90% being singletons, with the ten largest covering roughly 6.7%. Sequenced: peripheral blood. The receptors here all came from a man in his fifties or sixties with acute or convalescent COVID-19. The CDR3 runs from the conserved cysteine through the conserved F or W. The D gene is left open where the match is weak. The listing skips clone size in some rows; elsewhere it reads once, few, many or a size class.

D	size	J	V	length	DNA	CDR3
-	-	TRBJ2-7	TRBV6-1	14	TGTGCCAGCAGTGAACAGTATCTTCGGGACGAGCAGTACTTC	CASSEQYLRDEQYF
-	-	TRBJ2-3	TRBV7-8	16	TGTGCCAGCAGCTTCGGGGGAGGGGGAAGCACAGATACGCAGTATTTT	CASSFGGGGSTDTQYF
-	once	TRBJ1-5	TRBV10-2	15	TGCGCCAGCACCGACATGGGGGGGGGCAATCAGCCCCAGCATTTT	CASTDMGGGNQPQHF
-	-	TRBJ2-1	TRBV10-3	11	TGTGCCATCAGTGAGGCGAATGAGCAGTTCTTC	CAISEANEQFF
-	-	TRBJ1-5	TRBV27	12	TGTGCCAGCAGTGGACTTAATCAGCCCCAGCATTTT	CASSGLNQPQHF
-	-	TRBJ2-1	TRBV12-3/TRBV12-4	13	TGTGCCAGCAGGGAGGATAGGGCAGGTGAGCAGTTCTTC	CASREDRAGEQFF
-	-	TRBJ1-2	TRBV6-5	14	TGTGCCAGCAGTTACGACCCCGGACAGAGGGGCTACACCTTC	CASSYDPGQRGYTF
-	-	TRBJ1-1	TRBV2	14	TGTGCCAGCAGAAGCGGGGGAATAAGCACTGAAGCTTTCTTT	CASRSGGISTEAFF
TRBD1	few	TRBJ1-2	TRBV6-5	12	TGTGCCAGCAGAACAGGGGGCTATGGCTACACCTTC	CASRTGGYGYTF
TRBD1	-	TRBJ1-2	TRBV6-5	15	TGTGCCAGCAGGGTAGGACAGGGACTTAACTATGGCTACACCTTC	CASRVGQGLNYGYTF
TRBD1	-	TRBJ1-1	TRBV12-3/TRBV12-4	13	TGTGCCAGCAGTCCCCACAGGGGGAGTGAAGCTTTCTTT	CASSPHRGSEAFF
-	once	TRBJ1-1	TRBV12-1	13	TGTGCCAGCAGCTGTACAGCGAACACTGAAGCTTTCTTT	CASSCTANTEAFF
-	-	TRBJ2-1	TRBV2	17	TGTGCCAGCAGTGAAGCCGAGCGGCTAGCATCGGGCAATGAGCAGTTCTTC	CASSEAERLASGNEQFF
-	-	TRBJ2-2	TRBV7-8	13	TGTGCCAGCAGCTTAGTCGGGGCCGGGGAGCTGTTTTTT	CASSLVGAGELFF
-	many	TRBJ2-7	TRBV24-1	14	TGTGCCACCAGTGCTAACGCCGGAAGAGGGGAGCAGTACTTC	CATSANAGRGEQYF
-	-	TRBJ2-1	TRBV4-3	16	TGCGCCAGCAGCCAAAGGGTGGCAGGGGCCTACAATGAGCAGTTCTTC	CASSQRVAGAYNEQFF
-	-	TRBJ1-6	TRBV14	16	TGTGCCAGCAGCCAAAGCACCCAAGCCTATAATTCACCCCTCCACTTT	CASSQSTQAYNSPLHF
TRBD1	-	TRBJ1-5	TRBV30	17	TGTGCCTGGAGGGCCCCGGTAGGACGACAGGGCGAGGGGCCCCAGCATTTT	CAWRAPVGRQGEGPQHF